The 16 T cell receptor beta chains given below trace back to one sample, sequenced in a study of T cell changes during pregnancy in multiple sclerosis. Measured with immunoSEQ multiplex PCR; TCRdb has only the in-frame clones, and not every one. The sample includes about 55,000 clones, about 87% of them seen just once. This specimen consisted of CD4+ T cells from peripheral blood mononuclear cells, obtained in the first trimester of pregnancy. These receptors were taken from a female donor with multiple sclerosis, enrolled in a pregnancy study.

The V and J genes are TRBV4-1 and TRBJ1-6, with D possibly being TRBD1 (6 bases). The V gene's germline CDR1 is MGHRA and CDR2 YSYEKL. CDR3 length: 15 amino acids. V was trimmed by 0 bases and J by 8 bases, leaving 11 bases between them. For the CDR3, the DNA is TGCGCCAGCAGCCAAGAAGGGACAAGCTATTCACCCCTCCACTTT. Its protein is CASSQEGTSYSPLHF.

The chain has TRBV9 and TRBJ2-7; maybe TRBD1 (6 bases). This CDR3 region has 14 residues. Germline values: CDR1 SGDLS, CDR2 YYNGEE. Trimming removed 3 bases from V and 3 bases from J, with 13 bases in between. Here the CDR3 reads CASSARQDYYEQYF. DNA for the CDR3: TGTGCCAGCAGCGCCCGACAGGATTACTACGAGCAGTACTTC.

The chain recombines TRBV6-5 with TRBJ2-5; D is undetermined. The CDR3 runs to 14 residues. V lost 3 bases to trimming and J lost 5 bases, with 13 bases between them. The germline V gene has CDR1 MNHEY and CDR2 SVGAGI. The CDR3 sequence: CASSYIDTTETQYF. CDR3 DNA sequence: TGTGCCAGCAGTTATATCGATACCACTGAGACCCAGTACTTC.

This clone was observed a few times. The chain employs TRBV18 and TRBJ1-6; TRBD1 agrees at 7 bases. This CDR3 is built from 15 residues. J was trimmed by 6 bases and V by 3 bases; bases with no gene match: 5. Germline-derived CDR1 and CDR2 are KGHSH and LQKENI. CDR3 DNA: TGTGCCAGCTCACCCGGAGGACAGGTTAATTCACCCCTCCACTTT. Its translation: CASSPGGQVNSPLHF.

This clone has only a few counts. The V gene is TRBV30, the J gene TRBJ1-1; 7 bases match TRBD1. There are 14 residues in the CDR3. Germline assignment: CDR1 GTSNPN and CDR2 SVGIG (reference sequence). V trimming: 4 bases; J trimming: 1 base; junction bases outside the gene matches: 6. DNA for the CDR3: TGTGCCTGGACCCCGACAGGGCGGAACACTGAAGCTTTCTTT. As protein: CAWTPTGRNTEAFF. Filled out from reference TRBV30 and TRBJ1-1, the complete variable domain reads SQTIHQWPATLVQPVGSPLSLECTVEGTSNPNLYWYRQAAGRGLQLLFYSVGIGQISSEVPQNLSASRPQDRQFILSSKKLLLSDSGFYLCAWTPTGRNTEAFFGQGTRLTVV.

The chain links TRBV29-1 to TRBJ1-2; 8 bases map to TRBD1. This CDR3 spans 13 amino acids. CDR1 SQVTM and CDR2 ANQGSEA come from the germline V gene. With V trimmed by 1 base and J by 7 bases, 5 bases remained unmatched. CDR3 residues: CSVEVQGVGGYTF. In DNA form, the CDR3 reads TGCAGCGTTGAAGTACAGGGGGTAGGTGGCTACACCTTC.

This chain connects TRBV7-2 to TRBJ2-1, with 14 bases matching TRBD2. The CDR3 sequence is 16 residues long. The V gene end was trimmed by 5 bases and the J gene end by 3 bases; junction bases not matched to a gene: 3. CDR1 is SGHTA, CDR2 FQGNSA, per germline. In DNA, the CDR3 is TGTGCCAGCAGCCGACTAGCGGGGGGGTTCTACAATGAGCAGTTCTTC. Translation gives CASSRLAGGFYNEQFF.

This chain links TRBV9 with TRBJ2-3; 7 positions match TRBD2. J was trimmed by 4 bases and V by 0 bases; bases with no gene match: 14. The CDR3 length is 18 residues. Germline values: CDR1 SGDLS, CDR2 YYNGEE. The CDR3 loop is CASSVGRGAGIGADTQYF. The CDR3 nucleotides are TGTGCCAGCAGCGTAGGTAGAGGAGCGGGGATAGGGGCAGATACGCAGTATTTT.

V usage is TRBV28 and J usage is TRBJ1-2, with a weak D call TRBD1 (5 bases). Trimming removed 2 bases at V and 2 bases at J, with 9 bases between. CDR1 and CDR2 (germline): MDHEN, SYDVKM. The CDR3 totals 14 residues. CDR3 sequence reads: CASSLGAGNYGYTF. The CDR3 DNA reads TGTGCCAGCAGTTTAGGGGCGGGGAACTATGGCTACACCTTC.

The V call is TRBV5-6, the J call TRBJ2-7; TRBD2 is a possible D gene (5 bases). Germline CDR1 SGHDT, CDR2 YYEEEE. The CDR3 is 18 residues long. The germline V and J ends were trimmed by 4 bases and 0 bases, with 23 bases remaining between them. CDR3 coding DNA: TGTGCCAGCAGCACGACGGAGCGGATTGGGGTGAGCTCCTACGAGCAGTACTTC. It codes for CASSTTERIGVSSYEQYF.

This clone was picked up one time. V usage is TRBV25-1 and J usage is TRBJ1-2; 8 nucleotides agree with TRBD1. This CDR3 comprises 15 residues. V was pared by 5 bases and J by 4 bases, with 9 bases of the junction left unmatched. The V gene's germline CDR1 is MGHDK and CDR2 SYGVNS. CDR3 amino acids: CASSREPGGAYGYTF. Written as DNA, the CDR3 is TGTGCCAGCAGTCGGGAGCCAGGGGGCGCCTATGGCTACACCTTC.

The rearrangement uses TRBV15 and TRBJ2-7; 7 positions agree with TRBD1. Looked up from germline, CDR1 is LNHNV and CDR2 is YYDKDF (reference sequence). The CDR3 loop spans 14 amino acids. V lost 8 bases and J lost 0; bases outside the gene matches: 7. The chain's CDR3 is CATQRGLSSYEQYF. The CDR3 region has the DNA TGTGCCACCCAAAGGGGGCTTAGCTCCTACGAGCAGTACTTC. The complete variable domain, with remaining parts taken from reference TRBV15 and TRBJ2-7, reads DAMVIQNPRYQVTQFGKPVTLSCSQTLNHNVMYWYQQKSSQAPKLLFHYYDKDFNNEADTPDNFQSRRPNTSFCFLDIRSPGLGDTAMYLCATQRGLSSYEQYFGPGTRLTVT.

The chain links TRBV11-3 to TRBJ1-1; D is possibly TRBD1 (5 bases). This CDR3 spans 15 amino acids. Trimming took off 10 bases at V and 7 bases at J, with 25 bases between the two ends. Germline CDR1 is SGHNT and CDR2 is YENEEA. The CDR3: CATEEKSGAADEAFF. For the CDR3, the DNA is TGTGCCACCGAAGAGAAAAGTGGGGCCGCCGATGAAGCTTTCTTT.

The chain employs TRBV10-3 and TRBJ2-5, with TRBD2 identical over 11 bases. The CDR3 sequence is 15 residues long. Germline-derived CDR1 and CDR2 are ENHRY and SYGVKD. V shed 3 bases and J 5 bases; nucleotides not matched to a gene: 5. The CDR3 region has the DNA TGTGCCATCAGTGATCTAGCGGGGGGCCGGGAGACCCAGTACTTC. Translation gives CAISDLAGGRETQYF.

This rearrangement joins TRBV29-1 to TRBJ2-7, with 7 bases fitting TRBD1. The CDR3 has 12 residues. Unmatched junction bases numbered 4, after V lost 6 bases and J lost 2 bases. Germline CDR1 SQVTM, CDR2 ANQGSEA. The CDR3 nucleotides read TGCAGCGTGGGGGACAGAGCCTACGAGCAGTACTTC. Its protein is CSVGDRAYEQYF.

This chain links TRBV9 with TRBJ1-1; no firm D call. The germline V and J ends were trimmed by 0 bases and 1 base, with 10 bases remaining between them. Per the germline V gene, CDR1 is SGDLS and CDR2 is YYNGEE. The CDR3 has 15 residues. DNA for the CDR3: TGTGCCAGCAGCGTAGTAGCCAGCCAGAACACTGAAGCTTTCTTT. As protein: CASSVVASQNTEAFF.